This record looks at one T cell receptor beta chain sequence and its context. No antigen is known for it. TCRdb's copy holds only in-frame clones and misses some; the assay was immunoSEQ multiplex PCR. This repertoire shows more than 300,000 clones, roughly 90% found once; its top ten account for approximately 12%. Treatment meaning: some 19 received Ad26.COV2.S at low or high dose, single or two shots; 5 received placebo; per-sample allocation not given. Sampling was performed 63 days after the first vaccine or placebo injection. The donor was a Boston adult aged 18-55 years. The record originates from a study of Ad26.COV2.S vaccination and SARS-CoV-2 variants. Study details: COV1001, an Ad26.COV2.S trial, supplied this vaccine-arm donor. By the intramuscular route, Ad26.COV2.S was given once, or twice 56 days apart. Whole-study results and caveats: For non-spike TCRs, breadth in vaccine recipients resembled that in placebo recipients.

The source was peripheral blood, collected in a trial of Ad26.COV2.S vaccine versus placebo. This sequence originates from a person between 18 and 60 years old who received the Ad26.COV2.S COVID-19 vaccine or a placebo.

The CDR3 nucleotides read TGTGCCACCAGTGATAGGGACAACTATGGCTACACCTTC. It is translated as CATSDRDNYGYTF. The V call is TRBV24-1, the J call TRBJ1-2; D is perhaps TRBD1 (5 bases). Trimming stripped 3 bases from V and 2 bases from J, with 6 bases between. Germline V CDR1 and CDR2: KGHDR, SFDVKD. CDR3 length equals 13 residues.